The 2 T cell receptor beta chains below come from one sample, sequenced in a study of chemoradiotherapy in HPV16-positive cancers. Assay: immunoSEQ multiplex PCR; the TCRdb copy retains only in-frame clones and omits some. Among just over 25,000 clones listed, around 90% were seen once. The source material was blood, sampled from a patient who underwent chemoradiotherapy. The receptors were sampled from a human donor with HPV-associated anogenital cancer.

The chain uses TRBV28 and TRBJ1-5, with D hard to call. V was trimmed by 4 bases and J by 9 bases, leaving 13 bases between them. The CDR3 is made up of 13 amino acids. CDR1 is MDHEN, CDR2 SYDVKM, per germline. The CDR3 nucleotides read TGTGCCAGCAGTTCCAGAACCAGACCGCCCCAGCATTTT. Its protein product is CASSSRTRPPQHF.

This clone appeared a few times. The chain has TRBV19 and TRBJ2-2; 10 bases match TRBD1. V trimming: 5 bases; J trimming: 7 bases; junction bases outside the gene matches: 13. Germline V gives CDR1 LNHDA, CDR2 SQIVND (reference sequence). The CDR3 consists of 17 residues. The CDR3 region is CASSLRRGQGGIGELFF. The CDR3 DNA is TGTGCCAGTAGTCTCCGCCGTGGACAGGGGGGAATCGGGGAGCTGTTTTTT.